The entry below describes one TCR beta chain. Other DNA sequences in the same sample also yield this CDR3. The germline CDR1 and CDR2 sequences are SGHRS and YFSETQ. V lost 4 bases and J lost 1, with 8 bases in between. The CDR3 extends over 13 amino acids. Authors' processing steps: The authors estimated nucleated cell counts from reference gene primer amplification. TCRdb's table, derived via immunoSEQ multiplex PCR, lists solely in-frame clones and lacks some. Clone size and V and J calls were adopted from that table, with D and trimming inferred from the DNA. Here the sample spans around 200,000 clones, around 80% being singletons. The data belong to a study of blood T cell repertoires in COVID-19.

Sequencing was carried out using peripheral blood. This sequence was found in a woman aged 40 to 50 with COVID-19, enrolled during active disease. This chain joins TRBV5-1 and TRBJ1-1; a weak D match, TRBD1 (5 bases). The CDR3 spells CASSRRGNTEAFF. The CDR3 coding sequence is TGCGCCAGCAGCAGAAGGGGGAACACTGAAGCTTTCTTT.